This T cell receptor beta chain was observed in a study of blood T cell repertoires in COVID-19 (TCRdb year 2020). As for the study more broadly: Samples covering the acute and convalescent phases of COVID-19 were provided by collaborators in the United States, Italy and Spain. The material from the prospective study consisted of cDNA or gDNA derived from T cells, B-cell-depleted T cells, or PBMCs. Samples came from the ongoing ImmuneRACE study (first 160 participants) plus 1,254 subjects from 6 global collaborators. A freely available public database, intended as a resource for researchers studying the immune response to SARS-CoV-2, is where the repertoires were released. Subjects who had been exposed to COVID-19, were actively infected with it, or had recovered from it provided the deeply sampled blood TCRbeta repertoires that made up the dataset. Where available, HLA class I and class II types were taken from metadata supplied by the sample provider and were not determined by assay-based typing. Sample metadata almost always included a de-identified subject ID, COVID-19 status, age in years and sex.

The CDR3 runs 15 residues from the cysteine to the phenylalanine. Just CDR3 DNA is preserved here, 45 bases in frame from base 1. V ends up 4 bases short and J 8 bases short, with an unmatched junction base count of 5. The CDR1 and CDR2 encoded by the germline V gene (reference sequence) are MNHNY and SVGAGI. Points on this clone: Its recognized antigen is unknown. No much larger clonotype is one base removed from it; base qualities were not supplied.

TCRbeta CDR3 regions were amplified from genomic DNA using the immunoSEQ Assay, a bias-controlled multiplex PCR. In the paper's pipeline: Within the assay, amplification of reference gene primers was used to estimate how many nucleated cells each sample contained. To quantify the absolute abundance of each unique TCRbeta CDR3 rearrangement, sequence reads were collapsed and filtered. For each sample, productive Simpson clonality was calculated as the square root of Simpson's diversity index over productive rearrangements. TCRdb's version of the immuneACCESS table is confined to in-frame rearrangements and falls short of the full clone set. An unresolved V gene accounts for under half of the shortfall where checked; the remainder is of unknown origin. D and trimming come from the DNA, and the V and J calls and clone size come from that table. The sample data list some 130,000 clones, and under 90% of these were observed just once. The ten top clones hold around 8% of the sample.

The collaborating institutions used their own protocols to collect whole blood in K2EDTA tubes. For TCRbeta analysis, collaborators shipped samples as frozen whole blood, isolated PBMCs, or DNA extracted from either of those sample types. The study at large found these results: The amount of clinical and demographic metadata varied by source and participant and was provided uncurated.

The sequence links TRBV6-6 to TRBJ1-6; 10 of the junction bases match TRBD1. Sequences were obtained from peripheral blood. This clonotype originated in a woman in her fifties or sixties with active or convalescent COVID-19. The nucleotide sequence reads as follows: TGTGCCAGCAGTTCCCGGGACAGGGGTGATTCACCCCTCCACTTT. It specifies CASSSRDRGDSPLHF.